This T cell receptor (beta chain) was sequenced during a study of shared clonotypes between healthy human individuals. Study results and limitations: Among non-shared clonotypes, generation probabilities were lower than among those shared by all four donors.

This CDR3 region has 12 residues. Germline V gives CDR1 MNHNY, CDR2 SVGAGI (reference sequence). The ends were cut back, 4 bases at V and 8 bases at J, with 11 bases in the middle. Healthy HIV-negative adults with no recent acute infections or vaccinations were recruited as donors. The donors, all of them Caucasian adults, lived in Nashville, Tennessee. The table lists this clone with a count of one. The antigen remains unidentified. In the original analysis: Quality scores were absent from the junction-only immunoSEQ sequences, so filtering differed. The assay was immunoSEQ multiplex PCR, and TCRdb's table has in-frame clones only and misses some. The DNA was the basis for D and trimming; V, J and clone size are from that table. Here the sample spans some 1 million clones, 70% to 80% being singletons.

This chain uses TRBV6-6 with TRBJ1-2; the D gene is possibly TRBD1 (6 bases). Sequenced sample: memory CD4+ T cells sorted from blood. Subset indicated: CD45RA-negative fraction. This receptor was identified in a man in his late teens or twenties in good health. In nucleotides, the CDR3 is TGTGCCAGCAGTTCGGGGGCGCGAGGCTACACCTTC. Residues: CASSSGARGYTF.